These 11 T cell receptor beta chains were sequenced from one sample in a study of T cells in Graves' hyperthyroidism and ophthalmopathy. Researchers took RNA transcripts and amplified the TCR beta CDR3 regions from them. In the first-round RT-PCR of the TCR CDR3, the HTBI primer set was used. TCRdb passed the multiplex PCR reads through MiXCR, listing each CDR3 protein once. Among roughly 840,000 distinct CDR3 sequences listed, over 35% were seen once. Sequencing was done on a sample of blood. All receptors come from a man aged 18 to 29 with Graves' hyperthyroidism.

The rearrangement joins TRBV14 to TRBJ1-6; 9 bases are shared with TRBD1. The CDR3 loop spans 15 amino acids. V trimming: 4 bases; J trimming: 4 bases; junction bases outside the gene matches: 2. Germline assignment: CDR1 SGHDN and CDR2 FVKESK. CDR3 protein: CASSRTGVYNSPLHF. CDR3 nucleotides: TGTGCCAGCAGCCGGACAGGGGTATATAATTCACCCCTCCACTTT.

V usage is TRBV9 and J usage is TRBJ1-1; D ambiguous. The germline V gene has CDR1 SGDLS and CDR2 YYNGEE. Trimming pared 5 bases from V and 6 bases from J, leaving 14 bases between. The CDR3 consists of 13 residues. The CDR3 DNA reads TGTGCCAGCAGTTACCGACCGGAGGCTGAAGCTTTCTTT. As protein: CASSYRPEAEAFF.

This clonotype was counted a few times. J is TRBJ1-6 and V is TRBV4-1; D remains ambiguous. With 0 bases removed from V and 7 bases from J, the gap between germline ends came to 4 bases. Per germline, CDR1 MGHRA and CDR2 YSYEKL. The CDR3 consists of 13 residues. In DNA form, the CDR3 reads TGCGCCAGCAGCCAAGATTACAATTCACCCCTCCACTTT. Encoded protein: CASSQDYNSPLHF.

The chain couples TRBV9 to TRBJ1-1; D ambiguous. Germline values: CDR1 SGDLS, CDR2 YYNGEE. The CDR3 totals 15 residues. Trimming shortened V by 3 bases and J by 4 bases, and 16 bases separated the two germline ends. The CDR3 here is CASSAGPPSGTEAFF. The CDR3 nucleotides read TGTGCCAGCAGCGCCGGGCCCCCATCGGGCACTGAAGCTTTCTTT.

The chain uses TRBV19 and TRBJ2-2, with D maybe TRBD2 (6 bases). Trimming took 5 bases from V and 6 from J, leaving 16 bases between them. This CDR3 has 15 residues. Germline assignment: CDR1 LNHDA and CDR2 SQIVND (reference sequence). This chain's CDR3 is CASSPRLGGPGELFF. DNA of the CDR3: TGTGCCAGTAGTCCCCGCTTGGGAGGACCCGGGGAGCTGTTTTTT.

The chain has TRBV7-3 and TRBJ1-1; 7 positions agree with TRBD1. The CDR3 loop spans 16 amino acids. Germline CDR1 SGHTA, CDR2 FQGTGA. The V and J ends lost 6 bases and 3 bases, in that order; junction bases with no gene match: 13. This chain's CDR3 is CASSSIFTGAYTEAFF. Written as DNA, the CDR3 is TGTGCCAGCAGTTCAATCTTCACAGGGGCTTACACTGAAGCTTTCTTT. Full variable domain (outside the CDR3, taken from reference TRBV7-3 and TRBJ1-1): GAGVSQTPSNKVTEKGKYVELRCDPISGHTALYWYRQSLGQGPEFLIYFQGTGAADDSGLPNDRFFAVRPEGSVSTLKIQRTERGDSAVYLCASSSIFTGAYTEAFFGQGTRLTVV.

The chain couples TRBV20-1 to TRBJ2-3; D remains unclear. V lost 7 bases, J lost 0 bases, and 14 bases lay in between. In germline, CDR1 is DFQATT, CDR2 SNEGSKA (reference sequence). This CDR3 contains 14 residues. The CDR3 DNA reads TGCAGTGTTCGAAGGAGTTCTAGCACAGATACGCAGTATTTT. Encoded protein: CSVRRSSSTDTQYF.

The CDR3 loop is CASSPPTGNHYGYTF. For the CDR3, the DNA is TGTGCCAGCTCACCACCGACAGGGAACCACTATGGCTACACCTTC. The J gene is TRBJ1-2, the V gene TRBV7-9; TRBD1 matches at 7 bases. Germline V CDR1 and CDR2: SEHNR, FQNEAQ (reference sequence). The ends lost 8 bases at V and 3 bases at J; junction bases unmatched: 12. This CDR3 is built from 15 residues.

The V and J genes are TRBV3-1 and TRBJ1-1; weak D call: TRBD1 (6 bases). The CDR3 sequence is 16 residues long. Germline V gives CDR1 LGHDT, CDR2 YNNKEL (reference sequence). V was shortened by 4 bases and J by 8 bases, with 23 bases between the two germline ends. The CDR3 DNA sequence: TGTGCCAGCAGCCCAGGGACAAATTTGGGGAGGAAGGAAGCTTTCTTT. Translating gives CASSPGTNLGRKEAFF. The entire variable domain, with the rest obtained from reference TRBV3-1 and TRBJ1-1, is as follows: DTAVSQTPKYLVTQMGNDKSIKCEQNLGHDTMYWYKQDSKKFLKIMFSYNNKELIINETVPNRFSPKSPDKAHLNLHINSLELGDSAVYFCASSPGTNLGRKEAFFGQGTRLTVV.

V is TRBV5-1 and J is TRBJ2-7; D unresolved. The CDR3 totals 14 residues. V was clipped by 0 bases and J by 3 bases, with 10 bases between them. Germline loops: CDR1 SGHRS, CDR2 YFSETQ. The CDR3 bases are TGCGCCAGCAGCTTGGGCGAGCGCAACTACGAGCAGTACTTC. Translated: CASSLGERNYEQYF.

This sequence joins TRBV7-9 and TRBJ1-1; D not resolved. Trimming took off 4 bases at V and 7 bases at J, with 13 bases between the two ends. Germline CDR1 reads SEHNR; CDR2 reads FQNEAQ (reference sequence). CDR3 size: 13 residues. Here the CDR3 DNA reads TGTGCCAGCAGCTCTCCGGAAGGGCTTGAAGCTTTCTTT. Protein sequence: CASSSPEGLEAFF.